The 13 T cell receptor beta chains below come from one sample, sequenced in a study of cytomegalovirus exposure and HLA in healthy donors. The PCR made use of 60 Vbeta and 13 Jbeta primers. Here immunoSEQ multiplex PCR was the method, and the copy in TCRdb shows in-frame clones only, minus some. The top ten hold about 15% of the sample, which has about 84,000 clones, around three fifths seen once. Sequenced sample: PBMCs. The receptors originated from a woman in her forties in good health and CMV-seropositive.

This clone was seen more than once but under ten times. V and J are TRBV27 and TRBJ1-2, with a weak D call TRBD1 (5 bases). Trimming stripped 0 bases from V and 8 bases from J, with 13 bases between. The CDR3 has 14 residues. Germline assignment: CDR1 MNHEY and CDR2 SMNVEV (reference sequence). CDR3: CASSLSWGLEGYTF. CDR3 coding DNA: TGTGCCAGCAGTTTATCTTGGGGCTTGGAGGGCTACACCTTC.

The chain employs TRBV6-1 and TRBJ1-2; possible D gene TRBD1, 6 bases. CDR3 size: 17 residues. V dropped 4 bases and J dropped 5 bases, with 23 bases sitting between them. Germline CDR1 reads MNHNS; CDR2 reads SASEGT. The CDR3 is CASSAFLSVATGYGYTF. CDR3 nucleotides: TGTGCCAGCAGTGCATTTTTAAGTGTGGCAACAGGGTATGGCTACACCTTC.

This clone was counted between two and nine times. One end of the junction does not line up with germline, which may come from a read error. V gene TRBV6-5 combines with J gene TRBJ2-7; 7 bases map to TRBD2. This CDR3 contains 14 residues. CDR1 is MNHEY and CDR2 is SVGAGI in the germline V gene. CDR3 in DNA: TGTGCCACCACCTTAAGTCTGGGGAGCGGGAATAAAAACTTC. This gives the protein CATTLSLGSGNKNF.

There are many counts of this clone. The chain couples TRBV9 to TRBJ2-1, with a possible D match to TRBD2 (5 bases). The V and J ends lost 0 bases and 7 bases respectively, with 17 bases between them. The germline V gene has CDR1 SGDLS and CDR2 YYNGEE. The CDR3 extends over 16 amino acids. In nucleotides, the CDR3 is TGTGCCAGCAGCGTAGATAAGCGGAGCTACTGGAATGAGCAGTTCTTC. Translating gives CASSVDKRSYWNEQFF.

The chain carries TRBV7-6 and TRBJ2-3; 9 nucleotides agree with TRBD2. Trimming took 8 bases from V and 2 from J; bases not matched to a gene: 8. CDR3 length equals 15 residues. Germline CDR1 reads SGHVS; CDR2 reads FNYEAQ. The CDR3 DNA reads as TGTGCCAGCCGACCAGCGGGAGGTTCCACAGATACGCAGTATTTT. This encodes CASRPAGGSTDTQYF.

J is TRBJ1-5 and V is TRBV2; D is possibly TRBD1 (6 bases). Germline values: CDR1 SNHLY, CDR2 FYNNEI. The CDR3 is made up of 15 amino acids. Trimming took off 7 bases at V and 5 bases at J, with 18 bases between the two ends. The CDR3 region is CASTETGESYQPQHF. DNA of the CDR3: TGTGCCAGCACTGAGACAGGCGAATCCTATCAGCCCCAGCATTTT.

This clone turned up a few times. The genes are TRBV6-6 and TRBJ2-1; 10 positions match TRBD1. Germline CDR1 is MNHNY and CDR2 is SVGAGI (reference sequence). The junction had 5 bases not matched to a gene; V was cut back by 0 bases and J by 9 bases. The CDR3 runs 15 residues. Here the CDR3 reads CASSYSRTGGGEQFF. CDR3 nucleotides: TGTGCCAGCAGTTACTCGCGGACAGGGGGAGGTGAGCAGTTCTTC.

The rearrangement links TRBV2 to TRBJ1-5; 10 nucleotides line up with TRBD1. Germline V gene sequence: CDR1 SNHLY, CDR2 FYNNEI. After removal of 7 bases from V and 7 bases from J, the junction contained 10 bases not matched to a gene. The CDR3 runs to 15 residues. CDR3 in DNA: TGTGCCAGCACGCGGAGGACAGGGGGTGGCCAGCCCCAGCATTTT. This sequence encodes CASTRRTGGGQPQHF. Filled out from reference TRBV2 and TRBJ1-5, the complete variable domain reads EPEVTQTPSHQVTQMGQEVILRCVPISNHLYFYWYRQILGQKVEFLVSFYNNEISEKSEIFDDQFSVERPDGSNFTLKIRSTKLEDSAMYFCASTRRTGGGQPQHFGDGTRLSIL.

This chain joins TRBV11-2 and TRBJ1-1; unclear D gene. Trimming left V 6 bases short and J 2 bases short, with 19 bases between. CDR3 length: 16 amino acids. CDR1 is SGHAT and CDR2 is FQNNGV in the germline V gene. In DNA, the CDR3 is TGTGCCAGCAGGGGAAATAGTCGGGGAGACAACACTGAAGCTTTCTTT. This codes for CASRGNSRGDNTEAFF.

The rearrangement joins TRBV9 to TRBJ2-7; D may be TRBD2 (5 bases). V was shortened by 2 bases and J by 1 base, with 13 bases between the two germline ends. Germline V lookup: CDR1 SGDLS, CDR2 YYNGEE. This CDR3 spans 15 amino acids. The CDR3 sequence: CASSVSTDSSYEQYF. CDR3 DNA sequence: TGTGCCAGCAGCGTCTCGACGGACTCGTCCTACGAGCAGTACTTC.

This clone has only a few counts. The V gene is TRBV5-1, the J gene TRBJ1-1; D perhaps matches TRBD1 (6 bases). V was clipped by 5 bases and J by 3 bases, with 17 bases between them. The germline gives CDR1 SGHRS, CDR2 YFSETQ. The length of the CDR3 is 15 residues. CDR3 DNA: TGCGCCAGCAGGCTCACAGGGAGTTGGGACACTGAAGCTTTCTTT. Its translation is CASRLTGSWDTEAFF.

V gene TRBV6-1 combines with J gene TRBJ2-5; tentative D call: TRBD1 (5 bases). V lost 3 bases and J lost 3, with 8 bases in between. In germline, CDR1 is MNHNS, CDR2 SASEGT. CDR3 size: 13 residues. The CDR3 bases are TGTGCCAGCAGTGAGGCCAGGGAAGAGACCCAGTACTTC. Its translation: CASSEAREETQYF.

The V call is TRBV7-2, the J call TRBJ2-5; maybe TRBD1 (6 bases). The J call may be faulty, since TRBJ2-7 better matches the DNA end. This CDR3 has 14 amino acids. Germline lookup yields CDR1 SGHTA and CDR2 FQGNSA. The CDR3 is CASSSRRDNNEQYF. CDR3 bases: TGTGCCAGCAGCTCCCGCCGGGACAATAACGAGCAGTACTTC.